This entry lists 32 T cell receptor beta chains sequenced from one sample in a study of Ad26.COV2.S vaccination and SARS-CoV-2 variants. The sample's treatment: some 20 received Ad26.COV2.S at low or high dose, single or two shots; several received placebo; per-sample allocation not given. Repertoires come from day 63 after the first vaccine or placebo injection. Repertoires were generated with immunoSEQ multiplex PCR, while TCRdb's copy carries only in-frame clones and drops some. The data show approximately 350,000 clones, about four fifths seen once. The material was peripheral blood, obtained in a trial of Ad26.COV2.S vaccine versus placebo. All receptors come from a person between 18 and 59 years old who received the Ad26.COV2.S COVID-19 vaccine or a placebo.

The chain employs TRBV30 and TRBJ1-1; D call uncertain. There are 12 residues in the CDR3. Between the trimmed V and J ends, which lost 3 bases and 5 bases, there was a span of 10 bases. Germline CDR1 and CDR2: GTSNPN and SVGIG (reference sequence). The CDR3 here is CAWSPIQTEAFF. The CDR3 nucleotides read TGTGCCTGGAGCCCGATACAGACTGAAGCTTTCTTT. Looking up the rest from reference TRBV30 and TRBJ1-1 gives the full variable domain: SQTIHQWPATLVQPVGSPLSLECTVEGTSNPNLYWYRQAAGRGLQLLFYSVGIGQISSEVPQNLSASRPQDRQFILSSKKLLLSDSGFYLCAWSPIQTEAFFGQGTRLTVV.

The chain carries TRBV7-9 and TRBJ2-2; D gene uncertain. This CDR3 has 14 amino acids. The germline gives CDR1 SEHNR, CDR2 FQNEAQ (reference sequence). The germline V and J ends were trimmed by 2 bases and 7 bases, with 11 bases remaining between them. The CDR3 nucleotides are TGTGCCAGCAGCTTAATCCCTCGCCTCGGGGAGCTGTTTTTT. The encoded protein is CASSLIPRLGELFF.

This clone came up a few times. The rearrangement uses TRBV10-3 and TRBJ1-1, with TRBD1 matching 7 bases. The CDR3 contains 14 residues. Germline trimming cut 2 bases from V and 5 bases from J; bases unmatched to any gene: 5. Per germline, CDR1 ENHRY and CDR2 SYGVKD. Written as DNA, the CDR3 is TGTGCCATCAGTGAGGGGCAGGGGGGGACTGAAGCTTTCTTT. Translating gives CAISEGQGGTEAFF.

This rearrangement joins TRBV7-6 to TRBJ1-3; TRBD1 matches 7 bases. Looked up from germline, CDR1 is SGHVS and CDR2 is FNYEAQ. The trim removed 5 bases at V and 0 bases at J, leaving 1 base unmatched. The CDR3 contains 14 residues. The CDR3 here is CASSRQGSGNTIYF. CDR3 in DNA: TGTGCCAGCAGCCGACAGGGCTCTGGAAACACCATATATTTT.

The V call is TRBV27, the J call TRBJ2-7, with 9 bases aligning to TRBD2. Per germline, CDR1 MNHEY and CDR2 SMNVEV (reference sequence). This CDR3 is built from 15 residues. J gave up 4 bases and V 4 bases, and 8 bases lay outside the gene matches. Here the CDR3 reads CASSSVTSGVYEQYF. The CDR3 DNA reads as TGTGCCAGCAGTTCGGTGACTAGCGGAGTTTACGAGCAGTACTTC.

The rearrangement uses TRBV4-1 and TRBJ1-1; D unresolved. Germline CDR1 is MGHRA and CDR2 is YSYEKL. This CDR3 comprises 15 residues. The V end was cut by 1 base, the J end by 2 bases, with 11 bases between. This CDR3 is CASSQVYPGNTEAFF. The CDR3 bases are TGCGCCAGCAGCCAAGTTTATCCAGGAAACACTGAAGCTTTCTTT.

The rearrangement links TRBV2 to TRBJ1-5; D unresolved. V was cut by 5 bases and J by 3 bases, with 8 bases left in between. Germline-derived CDR1 and CDR2 are SNHLY and FYNNEI. The CDR3 extends over 13 amino acids. The CDR3 DNA reads TGTGCCAGCAGTTACACCTACAATCAGCCCCAGCATTTT. Its translation: CASSYTYNQPQHF. Full variable domain (rest looked up from reference TRBV2 and TRBJ1-5): EPEVTQTPSHQVTQMGQEVILRCVPISNHLYFYWYRQILGQKVEFLVSFYNNEISEKSEIFDDQFSVERPDGSNFTLKIRSTKLEDSAMYFCASSYTYNQPQHFGDGTRLSIL.

A word on this clone: The sample contains more than one DNA sequence encoding this CDR3. The chain couples TRBV7-9 to TRBJ2-1, with 7 positions matching TRBD2. The CDR3 runs 16 residues. V trimming: 2 bases; J trimming: 0 bases; junction bases outside the gene matches: 4. The germline CDR1 and CDR2 sequences are SEHNR and FQNEAQ (reference sequence). The CDR3 sequence: CASSLSGGSSYNEQFF. The CDR3 nucleotides read TGTGCCAGCAGCTTATCAGGCGGGAGCTCCTACAATGAGCAGTTCTTC.

The rearrangement uses TRBV6-8 and TRBJ1-5; 9 bases are a match to TRBD1. V trimming: 0 bases; J trimming: 0 bases; junction bases outside the gene matches: 9. CDR1 is MNHGY and CDR2 is SAAAGT in the germline V gene. The CDR3 runs to 19 residues. The CDR3 loop reads CASSYSRGQGCDSNQPQHF. The CDR3, as DNA: TGTGCCAGCAGTTACTCGAGAGGACAGGGGTGCGATAGCAATCAGCCCCAGCATTTT.

This clone was seen a few times. This rearrangement joins TRBV19 to TRBJ1-2, with D uncertain. The V gene lost 7 bases and the J gene lost 7 bases, with 16 bases spanning the gap. The CDR3 sequence is 13 residues long. The V gene's germline CDR1 is LNHDA and CDR2 SQIVND (reference sequence). In DNA form, the CDR3 reads TGTGCCAGTACGAATGCGCAGCCCTTTGGCTACACCTTC. Translation: CASTNAQPFGYTF.

This clone was observed a handful of times. The CDR3 coding sequence is TGTGCCAGCAGGCGATCTTCCTACGAGCAGTACTTC. This encodes CASRRSSYEQYF. The chain links TRBV11-3 to TRBJ2-7; no firm D call. The length of the CDR3 is 12 residues. Trimming left V 6 bases short and J 1 base short, with 7 bases between. CDR1 and CDR2 (germline): SGHNT, YENEEA.

The gene calls are TRBV27 and TRBJ2-1, with D perhaps given as TRBD1 or TRBD2 (5 bases each). Trimming left V 3 bases short and J 6 bases short, with 6 bases between. CDR1 and CDR2 from the germline V gene are MNHEY and SMNVEV (reference sequence). This CDR3 comprises 12 residues. CDR3 loop: CASSLRGNEQFF. CDR3 bases: TGTGCCAGCAGTTTGAGGGGCAATGAGCAGTTCTTC.

This clone appeared a single time. The chain uses TRBV13 and TRBJ2-4; a weak D match, TRBD1 (5 bases). The germline V gene encodes CDR1 PRHDT and CDR2 FYEKMQ (reference sequence). V lost 4 bases and J lost 0, with 16 bases in between. The CDR3 length is 17 residues. The CDR3 region has the DNA TGTGCCAGCAGCTCCTCGACAGCTGACTTAGCCAAAAACATTCAGTACTTC. Amino acids: CASSSSTADLAKNIQYF.

The rearrangement uses TRBV7-2 and TRBJ1-2; D may be TRBD1 (6 bases). Germline-derived CDR1 and CDR2 are SGHTA and FQGNSA. This CDR3 contains 12 residues. Between the trimmed V and J ends, which lost 3 bases and 8 bases, there was a span of 10 bases. The CDR3: CASSFHREGYTF. The CDR3 bases are TGTGCCAGCAGCTTCCACAGGGAAGGCTACACCTTC.

This clone was seen only once. V usage is TRBV7-2 and J usage is TRBJ1-2, with D possibly being TRBD1 (6 bases). The V gene's germline CDR1 is SGHTA and CDR2 FQGNSA. Deletions cut 5 bases from V and 1 base from J, with 14 bases between. The CDR3 runs to 15 residues. The CDR3: CASSQWEGVNYGYTF. The CDR3 nucleotides are TGTGCCAGCAGCCAGTGGGAGGGGGTTAACTATGGCTACACCTTC.

The rearrangement joins TRBV19 to TRBJ2-3; D is unclear. V was pared by 9 bases and J by 11 bases, with 9 bases between. Germline lookup yields CDR1 LNHDA and CDR2 SQIVND (reference sequence). The CDR3 has 9 residues. CDR3 residues: CASDSGQYF. DNA of the CDR3: TGTGCCAGCGACTCAGGGCAGTATTTT.

The chain has TRBV7-9 and TRBJ2-5; 8 bases are shared with TRBD2. CDR3 length: 17 residues. The germline gives CDR1 SEHNR, CDR2 FQNEAQ (reference sequence). V trimming: 3 bases; J trimming: 4 bases; junction bases outside the gene matches: 13. CDR3 in amino acids: CASSFGLNGRGSETQYF. CDR3 nucleotides: TGTGCCAGCAGCTTTGGGCTAAACGGGAGGGGCTCAGAGACCCAGTACTTC.

This chain uses TRBV3-1 (or the pseudogene TRBV3-2) with TRBJ2-3; TRBD2 matches 12 bases. Trimming removed 0 bases from V and 14 bases from J; junction bases left unmatched: 9. The CDR3 consists of 15 residues. Germline values: CDR1 LGHDT, CDR2 YNNKEL (reference sequence). CDR3 nucleotides: TGTGCCAGCAGCCAAGATTTGACTAGCGGGAGTAATTGGTATTTT. This encodes CASSQDLTSGSNWYF.

This chain uses TRBV11-3 with TRBJ2-7, with no clear D. Trimming took 1 base from V and 2 from J, leaving 15 bases between them. Germline values: CDR1 SGHNT, CDR2 YENEEA. The CDR3 has 16 residues. This chain's CDR3 is CASSLGARRPPYEQYF. Here the CDR3 DNA reads TGTGCCAGCAGCTTAGGGGCTAGGCGACCCCCCTACGAGCAGTACTTC.

The CDR3 loop is CATLRGAQETQYF. CDR3 coding DNA: TGTGCCACCCTTAGAGGCGCGCAAGAGACCCAGTACTTC. J is TRBJ2-5 and V is TRBV6-4; D not resolved. The CDR3 is 13 amino acids. The germline V and J ends were trimmed by 10 bases and 2 bases, with 14 bases remaining between them. From germline, CDR1 is MRHNA and CDR2 SNTAGT.

This chain connects TRBV7-9 to TRBJ2-1; D remains ambiguous. V lost 4 bases, J lost 2 bases, and 12 bases lay in between. The germline gives CDR1 SEHNR, CDR2 FQNEAQ (reference sequence). This CDR3 comprises 15 residues. As DNA, the CDR3 is TGTGCCAGCAGCTCCGACACTCAACCCTACAATGAGCAGTTCTTC. Its translation is CASSSDTQPYNEQFF.

The rearrangement uses TRBV2 and TRBJ1-2; D possibly corresponds to TRBD1 (5 bases). Germline CDR1 reads SNHLY; CDR2 reads FYNNEI. The CDR3 has 12 residues. The germline V and J ends were trimmed by 2 bases and 14 bases, with 15 bases remaining between them. In nucleotides, the CDR3 is TGTGCCAGCAGTGAACTTGGTCAGGGCAGGACCTTC. This codes for CASSELGQGRTF.

The chain carries TRBV5-1 and TRBJ2-2; D is unclear. The CDR3 has 15 amino acids. Germline V gene sequence: CDR1 SGHRS, CDR2 YFSETQ. V shed 4 bases and J shed 0 bases, with 10 bases lying between them. The CDR3 is CASSVYGPNTGELFF. CDR3 bases: TGCGCCAGCAGCGTTTATGGGCCGAACACCGGGGAGCTGTTTTTT.

V and J are TRBV27 and TRBJ2-2; the match to TRBD1 covers 7 bases. Losses at the gene ends were 3 bases for V and 6 bases for J; bases not matched to a gene: 4. The CDR3 runs to 14 residues. Looked up from germline, CDR1 is MNHEY and CDR2 is SMNVEV (reference sequence). The DNA of the CDR3 is TGTGCCAGCAGTTTCCTCGACAGGGCCGGGGAGCTGTTTTTT. It specifies CASSFLDRAGELFF.

The chain recombines TRBV19 with TRBJ1-4, with D possibly being TRBD1 (5 bases). The V end was cut by 6 bases, the J end by 2 bases, with 19 bases between. The CDR3 runs to 17 residues. The germline V gene has CDR1 LNHDA and CDR2 SQIVND (reference sequence). CDR3 amino acids: CASSPRGVARTNEKLFF. Written as DNA, the CDR3 is TGTGCCAGTAGCCCCCGGGGGGTTGCTCGTACTAATGAAAAACTGTTTTTT.

This chain connects TRBV6-6 to TRBJ1-4; TRBD1 matches at 7 bases. Germline trimming cut 8 bases from V and 5 bases from J; bases unmatched to any gene: 5. The CDR3 consists of 13 residues. CDR1 and CDR2 from the germline V gene are MNHNY and SVGAGI (reference sequence). CDR3: CASDIGGNEKLFF. As DNA, the CDR3 is TGTGCCAGCGATATAGGGGGCAATGAAAAACTGTTTTTT.

The table lists this clone with a few counts. CDR3 loop: CASSPQTGALSNGALHF. Written as DNA, the CDR3 is TGCGCCAGCAGCCCCCAGACAGGGGCCCTTTCGAATGGAGCCCTCCACTTT. The gene calls are TRBV5-1 and TRBJ1-6; TRBD1 matches 8 bases. The CDR3 covers 17 residues. CDR1 and CDR2 from the germline V gene are SGHRS and YFSETQ. V lost 4 bases, J lost 14 bases, and 20 bases stayed unmatched.

The chain is built from TRBV11-2 and TRBJ1-2; D may be TRBD1 (5 bases). Germline values: CDR1 SGHAT, CDR2 FQNNGV. CDR3 size: 13 residues. Trimming took off 11 bases at V and 4 bases at J, with 17 bases between the two ends. DNA of the CDR3: TGTGCCTTAAGGGCTCCTGGGGGCTATGGCTACACCTTC. As protein: CALRAPGGYGYTF.

The rearrangement uses TRBV19 and TRBJ1-1; D remains unclear. The CDR3 runs to 13 residues. Deletions cut 9 bases from V and 4 bases from J, with 15 bases between. Germline V gives CDR1 LNHDA, CDR2 SQIVND (reference sequence). The CDR3 spells CASAPTSFTEAFF. In DNA, the CDR3 is TGTGCCAGCGCTCCGACCAGTTTCACTGAAGCTTTCTTT.

The J gene is TRBJ2-6, the V gene TRBV11-3, with no clear D. The CDR3 has 14 residues. Germline V gene sequence: CDR1 SGHNT, CDR2 YENEEA. The germline V and J ends were trimmed by 8 bases and 0 bases, with 8 bases remaining between them. The CDR3 here is CASGKSSGANVLTF. The CDR3 nucleotides are TGTGCCAGCGGAAAGAGCTCTGGGGCCAACGTCCTGACTTTC.

The V gene is TRBV27, the J gene TRBJ2-3; possibly TRBD2 for D (5 bases). CDR1 and CDR2 from the germline V gene are MNHEY and SMNVEV (reference sequence). V was shortened by 6 bases and J by 2 bases, with 15 bases between the two germline ends. This CDR3 contains 15 residues. The CDR3 DNA is TGTGCCAGCAGCCCGTCCCAGCGGATCACAGATACGCAGTATTTT. This sequence encodes CASSPSQRITDTQYF.

The chain links TRBV6-2 or TRBV6-3 to TRBJ1-5, with D maybe TRBD1 (5 bases). The CDR3 runs to 15 residues. Germline CDR1 and CDR2: MNHEY and SVGEGT. Trimming took off 2 bases at V and 0 bases at J, with 8 bases between the two ends. CDR3 sequence: CASSYGAASNQPQHF. The CDR3 DNA sequence: TGTGCCAGCAGTTACGGGGCAGCTAGCAATCAGCCCCAGCATTTT.